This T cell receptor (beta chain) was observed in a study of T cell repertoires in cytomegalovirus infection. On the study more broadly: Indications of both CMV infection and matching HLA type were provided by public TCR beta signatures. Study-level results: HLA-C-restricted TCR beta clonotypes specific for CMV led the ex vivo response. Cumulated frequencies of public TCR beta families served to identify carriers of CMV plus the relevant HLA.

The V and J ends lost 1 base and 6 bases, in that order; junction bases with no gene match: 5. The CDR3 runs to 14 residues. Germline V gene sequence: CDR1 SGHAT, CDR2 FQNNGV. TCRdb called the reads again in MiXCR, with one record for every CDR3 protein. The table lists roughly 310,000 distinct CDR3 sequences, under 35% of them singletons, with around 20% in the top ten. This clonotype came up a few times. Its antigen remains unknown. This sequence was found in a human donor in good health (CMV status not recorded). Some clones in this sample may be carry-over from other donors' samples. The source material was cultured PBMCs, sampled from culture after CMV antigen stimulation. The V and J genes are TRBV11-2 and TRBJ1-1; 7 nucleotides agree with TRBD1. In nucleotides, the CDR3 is TGTGCCAGCAGCTTAGGACAGGGTTGGGCTGAAGCTTTCTTT. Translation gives CASSLGQGWAEAFF.